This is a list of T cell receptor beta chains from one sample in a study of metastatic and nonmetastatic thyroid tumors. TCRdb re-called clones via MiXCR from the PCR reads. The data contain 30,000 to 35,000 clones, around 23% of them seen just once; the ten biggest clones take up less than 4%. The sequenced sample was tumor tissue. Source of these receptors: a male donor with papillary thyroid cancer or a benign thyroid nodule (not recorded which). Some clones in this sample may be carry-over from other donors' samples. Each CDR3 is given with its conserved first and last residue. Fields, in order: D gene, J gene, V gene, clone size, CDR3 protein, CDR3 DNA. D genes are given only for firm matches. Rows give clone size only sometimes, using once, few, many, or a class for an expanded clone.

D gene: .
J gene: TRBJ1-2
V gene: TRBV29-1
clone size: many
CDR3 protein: CSVTDYGYTF
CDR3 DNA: TGCAGCGTCACAGATTATGGCTACACCTTC

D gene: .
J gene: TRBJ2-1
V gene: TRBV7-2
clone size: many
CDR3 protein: CASSLMVEFEQFF
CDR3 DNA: TGTGCCAGCAGCTTAATGGTGGAGTTTGAGCAGTTCTTC

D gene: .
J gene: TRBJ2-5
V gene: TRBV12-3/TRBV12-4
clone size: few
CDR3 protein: CASSLGTPGPETRYF
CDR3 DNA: TGTGCCAGCAGCCTCGGGACCCCTGGACCGGAGACCCGGTACTTC

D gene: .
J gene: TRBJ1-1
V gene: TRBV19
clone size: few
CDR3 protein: CASRFSEGGNTEAFF
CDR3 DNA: TGTGCCAGTCGTTTTTCGGAGGGAGGGAACACTGAAGCTTTCTTT

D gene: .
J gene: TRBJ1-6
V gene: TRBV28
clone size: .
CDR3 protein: CASILLAQNINSPLHF
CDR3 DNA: TGTGCCAGCATTTTATTGGCCCAGAACATTAATTCACCCCTCCACTTT

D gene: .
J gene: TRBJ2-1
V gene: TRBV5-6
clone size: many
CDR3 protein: CASSGAGGYNEQFF
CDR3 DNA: TGTGCCAGCAGCGGGGCGGGCGGGTACAATGAGCAGTTCTTC

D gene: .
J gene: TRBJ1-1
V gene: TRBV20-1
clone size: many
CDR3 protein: CSASGGNTEAFF
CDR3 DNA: TGCAGTGCTAGTGGAGGGAACACTGAAGCTTTCTTT

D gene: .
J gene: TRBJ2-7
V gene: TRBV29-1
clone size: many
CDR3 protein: CSAGGAGHSYEQYF
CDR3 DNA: TGCAGCGCTGGGGGTGCAGGACATTCCTACGAGCAGTACTTC

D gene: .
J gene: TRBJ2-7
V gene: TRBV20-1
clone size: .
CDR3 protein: CSARARNAYEQYF
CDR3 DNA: TGCAGTGCTAGAGCCAGGAACGCCTACGAGCAGTACTTC

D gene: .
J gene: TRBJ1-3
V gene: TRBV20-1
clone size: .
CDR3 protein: CSARVTGNTIYF
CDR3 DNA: TGCAGTGCTAGGGTTACTGGAAACACCATATATTTT

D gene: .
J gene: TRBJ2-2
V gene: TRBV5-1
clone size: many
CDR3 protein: CASSDTAGELFF
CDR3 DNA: TGCGCCAGCAGCGATACAGCCGGGGAGCTGTTTTTT

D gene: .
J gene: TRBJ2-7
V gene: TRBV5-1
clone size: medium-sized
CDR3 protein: CASSFSPREPSYEQYF
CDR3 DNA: TGCGCCAGCAGCTTTTCCCCGCGCGAGCCCTCCTACGAGCAGTACTTC

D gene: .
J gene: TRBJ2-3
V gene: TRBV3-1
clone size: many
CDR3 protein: CASRFKGGNTQYF
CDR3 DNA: TGTGCCAGCAGGTTTAAGGGCGGAAATACGCAGTATTTT

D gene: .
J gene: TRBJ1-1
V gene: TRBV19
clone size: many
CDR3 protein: CASSIRGAEAFF
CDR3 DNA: TGTGCCAGTAGTATCCGGGGGGCGGAAGCTTTCTTT

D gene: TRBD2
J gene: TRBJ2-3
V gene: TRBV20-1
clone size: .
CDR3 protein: CSAHSGRDSDTQYF
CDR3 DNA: TGCAGTGCCCATAGCGGGAGGGATAGCGATACGCAGTATTTT

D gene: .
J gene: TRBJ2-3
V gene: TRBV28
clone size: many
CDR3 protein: CASSQDTQYF
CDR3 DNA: TGTGCCAGCAGTCAAGATACGCAGTATTTT

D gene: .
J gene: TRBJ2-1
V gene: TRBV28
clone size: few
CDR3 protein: CASSEPSGPNEQFF
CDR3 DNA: TGTGCAAGCAGCGAACCGAGCGGACCGAATGAGCAGTTCTTC

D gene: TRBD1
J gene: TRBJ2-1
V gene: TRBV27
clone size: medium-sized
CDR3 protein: CASSFTDRGRSHEQFF
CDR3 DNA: TGTGCCAGCAGTTTCACGGACAGGGGGCGTTCTCATGAGCAGTTCTTC

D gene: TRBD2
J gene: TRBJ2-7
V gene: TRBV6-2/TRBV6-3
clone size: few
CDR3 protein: CASSSREVDEQYF
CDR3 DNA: TGTGCCAGCAGTTCTCGGGAGGTAGACGAGCAGTACTTC

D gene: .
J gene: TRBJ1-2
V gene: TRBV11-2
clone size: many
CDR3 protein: CASRQTEAYGYTF
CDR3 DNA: TGTGCCAGCAGACAAACGGAGGCCTATGGCTACACCTTC

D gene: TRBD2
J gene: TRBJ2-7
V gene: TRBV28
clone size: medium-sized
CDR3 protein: CASRPLGLGILEQYF
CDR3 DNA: TGTGCCAGCAGACCTCTGGGACTAGGGATCCTCGAGCAGTACTTC

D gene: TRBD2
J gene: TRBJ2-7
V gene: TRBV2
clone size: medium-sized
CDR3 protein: CASSGLVPTYEQYF
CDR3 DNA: TGTGCCAGCAGCGGACTAGTCCCGACCTACGAGCAGTACTTC

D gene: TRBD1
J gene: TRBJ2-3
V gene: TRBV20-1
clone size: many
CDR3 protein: CSARGQGANTDTQYF
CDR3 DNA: TGCAGTGCTAGAGGACAGGGGGCGAACACAGATACGCAGTATTTT

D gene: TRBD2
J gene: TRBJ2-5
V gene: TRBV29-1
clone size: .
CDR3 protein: CSVNIGRAGETQYF
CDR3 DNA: TGCAGCGTCAATATCGGGAGGGCCGGGGAGACCCAGTACTTC

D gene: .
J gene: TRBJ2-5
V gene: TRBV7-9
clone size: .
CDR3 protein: CASSLSPEYTQYF
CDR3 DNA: TGTGCCAGCAGCTTATCCCCAGAGTATACCCAGTACTTC

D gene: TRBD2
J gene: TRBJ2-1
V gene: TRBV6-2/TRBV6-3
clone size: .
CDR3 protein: CASRGIAGGGNEQFF
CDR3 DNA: TGTGCCAGCAGAGGAATAGCGGGAGGTGGTAATGAGCAGTTCTTC

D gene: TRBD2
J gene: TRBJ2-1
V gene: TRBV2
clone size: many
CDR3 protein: CASSPQRGSSYNEQFF
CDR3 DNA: TGTGCCAGCAGCCCACAGCGGGGAAGCTCCTACAATGAGCAGTTCTTC

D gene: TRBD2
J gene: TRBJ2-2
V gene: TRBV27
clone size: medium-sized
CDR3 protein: CASSLVLAGDTGELFF
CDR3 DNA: TGTGCCAGCAGTTTAGTACTAGCGGGAGATACCGGGGAGCTGTTTTTT

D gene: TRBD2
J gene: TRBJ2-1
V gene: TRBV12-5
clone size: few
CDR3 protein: CASGLVVGLAGPNEQFF
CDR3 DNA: TGTGCTAGTGGTTTGGTGGTAGGGCTAGCGGGACCCAATGAGCAGTTCTTC

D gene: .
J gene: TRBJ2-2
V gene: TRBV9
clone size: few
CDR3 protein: CASTNTGELFF
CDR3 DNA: TGTGCCAGCACCAACACCGGGGAGCTGTTTTTT

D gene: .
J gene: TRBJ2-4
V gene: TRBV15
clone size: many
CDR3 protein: CATSRDQGSENIQYF
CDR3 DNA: TGTGCCACCAGCAGAGATCAGGGCAGTGAAAACATTCAGTACTTC

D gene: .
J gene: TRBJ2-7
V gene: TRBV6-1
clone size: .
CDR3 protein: CAGGTCRYEQYF
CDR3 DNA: TGTGCCGGCGGGACGTGTCGGTACGAGCAGTACTTC

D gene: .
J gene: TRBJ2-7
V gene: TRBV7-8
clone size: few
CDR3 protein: CASILGPPVDPYEQYF
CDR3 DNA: TGTGCCAGCATCTTAGGGCCCCCAGTGGATCCCTACGAGCAGTACTTC

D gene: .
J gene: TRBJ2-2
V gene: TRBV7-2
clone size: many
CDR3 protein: CASRLRVAGELFF
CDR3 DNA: TGTGCCAGCAGACTAAGGGTGGCCGGGGAGCTGTTTTTT

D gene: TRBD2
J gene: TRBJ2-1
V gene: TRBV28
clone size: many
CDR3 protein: CASSSGLDLYNEQFF
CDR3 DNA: TGTGCCAGCAGTTCGGGACTAGATCTCTACAATGAGCAGTTCTTC

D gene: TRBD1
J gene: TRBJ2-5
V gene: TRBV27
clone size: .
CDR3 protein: CARSSGLQGTKETQYF
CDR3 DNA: TGTGCAAGAAGTTCCGGCCTACAGGGGACCAAAGAGACCCAGTACTTC

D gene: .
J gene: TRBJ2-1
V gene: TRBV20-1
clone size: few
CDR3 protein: CSAREASVSSYNEQSF
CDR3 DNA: TGCAGTGCTAGAGAGGCTAGCGTGAGCTCCTACAATGAGCAGTCCTTC

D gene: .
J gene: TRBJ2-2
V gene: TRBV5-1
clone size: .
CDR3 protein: CASSRREGGELFF
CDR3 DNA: TGCGCCAGCAGCAGACGAGAGGGCGGGGAGCTGTTTTTT

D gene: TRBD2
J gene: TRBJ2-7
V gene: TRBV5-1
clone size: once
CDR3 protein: CASSSLRGEQCF
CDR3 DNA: TGCGCCAGCAGCTCCCTTCGGGGGGAACAGTGCTTC

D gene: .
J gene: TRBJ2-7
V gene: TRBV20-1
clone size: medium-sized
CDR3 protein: CSASRTLNSYEQYF
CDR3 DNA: TGCAGTGCTTCTCGGACTCTTAACTCCTACGAGCAGTACTTC

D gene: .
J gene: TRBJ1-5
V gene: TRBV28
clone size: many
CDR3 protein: CASSRTVRNQPQHF
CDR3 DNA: TGTGCCAGCAGCCGGACAGTGCGCAATCAGCCCCAGCATTTT

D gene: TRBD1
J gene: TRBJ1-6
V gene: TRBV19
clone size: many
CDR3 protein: CASSRTGSPLHF
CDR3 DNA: TGTGCCAGTAGTCGGACAGGGTCACCCCTCCACTTT